This TCR beta chain derives from a study of identical twins. The germline V gene encodes CDR1 SGHTA and CDR2 FQGNSA. J lost 6 bases, V lost 4 bases, and 15 bases had no gene match. CDR3 length: 16 residues. TCRdb reprocessed the 5' RACE reads via MiXCR and lists one record per CDR3 protein. This sample has 430,000 or so distinct CDR3 sequences, with around 24% found just once. In addition, the sample was reused for a study of T cells expressing NK-cell markers.

The sequenced sample consisted of CD4+ T cells sorted from blood. The clonotype comes from a woman between 18 and 30 years old in good health. The chain recombines TRBV7-2 with TRBJ2-7, with 7 bases that match TRBD2. For the CDR3, the DNA is TGTGCCAGCAGCTCCCTTGCGGAGCGGGGACGTCTCGAGCAGTACTTC. Translating gives CASSSLAERGRLEQYF.